The subject of this entry is one T cell receptor beta chain. Its antigen remains unknown. The germline gives CDR1 SGHAT, CDR2 FQNNGV. Trimming cost V 5 bases and J 4 bases, with 17 bases left between them. The CDR3 totals 15 residues. Unique molecular identifiers were used in preparing the TCRbeta library. TCRdb itself ran the PCR reads through MiXCR, one entry per CDR3 protein. The sample lists under 750,000 distinct CDR3 sequences, roughly 23% occurring once. The data originate from a study of T-cell reconstitution after alpha-beta-depleted transplantation in children. General study results and limits: Reported findings indicate that, about two months after transplant, alpha-beta T cells came from several hundred expanded clones, which were derived from non-depleted graft cells.

V gene TRBV11-2 combines with J gene TRBJ1-1, with unresolved D. The sample in question was PBMCs, mostly from graft donor cells, obtained 360 days after TCRalphabeta/CD19-depleted stem cell transplant. The TCR comes from a boy younger than two who had a stem cell transplant for acute myeloid leukemia, so the T cells may come from the graft donor. CDR3 sequence: CASSPRTGWGTEAFF. The CDR3 DNA follows: TGTGCCAGCAGCCCTCGGACGGGGTGGGGCACTGAAGCTTTCTTT.